Below are 5 T cell receptor beta chains sequenced from a single sample in a study of technical replicates of blood from a handful of donors. Produced via immunoSEQ multiplex PCR; TCRdb's table is partial and in-frame only. In the table there are some 80,000 clones, about 81% of which are singletons. Sequencing was performed on PBMCs. These receptors were collected from a human donor in good health. Some clones in this sample may be carry-over from other donors' samples.

The chain's CDR3 is CASSLGEGTQYF. CDR3 bases: TGTGCCAGCAGCTTAGGGGAGGGGACGCAGTATTTT. The gene calls are TRBV11-3 and TRBJ2-3; 7 positions agree with TRBD2. The trim removed 1 base at V and 9 bases at J, leaving 1 base unmatched. Germline CDR1 and CDR2: SGHNT and YENEEA. The CDR3 has 12 residues. Full variable domain (remainder filled in from reference TRBV11-3 and TRBJ2-3): EAGVVQSPRYKIIEKKQPVAFWCNPISGHNTLYWYLQNLGQGPELLIRYENEEAVDDSQLPKDRFSAERLKGVDSTLKIQPAELGDSAVYLCASSLGEGTQYFGPGTRLTVL.

J is TRBJ2-3 and V is TRBV5-1; 11 bases are shared with TRBD2. Germline CDR1 and CDR2: SGHRS and YFSETQ. There are 17 residues in the CDR3. With V trimmed by 0 bases and J by 0 bases, 3 bases remained unmatched. The CDR3 sequence is CASSLALAGGSTDTQYF. The CDR3 DNA follows: TGCGCCAGCAGCTTGGCGCTAGCGGGAGGCAGCACAGATACGCAGTATTTT.

This chain uses TRBV12-5 with TRBJ1-5, with D maybe TRBD1 (5 bases). Looked up from germline, CDR1 is LGHNT and CDR2 is FRNRAP. CDR3 size: 13 residues. V was cut by 4 bases and J by 4 bases, with 8 bases left in between. The CDR3 DNA reads as TGTGCTAGTGGTTGGGGCCCGAATCAGCCCCAGCATTTT. Residues: CASGWGPNQPQHF. Using reference TRBV12-5 and TRBJ1-5 for the parts outside the CDR3, the full variable domain is DARVTQTPRHKVTEMGQEVTMRCQPILGHNTVFWYRQTMMQGLELLAYFRNRAPLDDSGMPKDRFSAEMPDATLATLKIQPSEPRDSAVYFCASGWGPNQPQHFGDGTRLSIL.

The V gene is TRBV7-2, the J gene TRBJ2-3; 13 nucleotides agree with TRBD2. The germline V gene encodes CDR1 SGHTA and CDR2 FQGNSA. The CDR3 runs 16 residues. V dropped 5 bases and J dropped 1; count of bases not matched to a gene: 3. The CDR3 spells CASSRTSGGGTDTQYF. For the CDR3, the DNA is TGTGCCAGCAGCCGGACTAGCGGGGGAGGCACAGATACGCAGTATTTT.

This clone occurred once. V gene TRBV7-2 combines with J gene TRBJ2-5; 10 nucleotides match TRBD2. The CDR3 sequence is 14 residues long. Germline assignment: CDR1 SGHTA and CDR2 FQGNSA. The V and J ends lost 3 bases and 3 bases, in that order; junction bases with no gene match: 1. The CDR3 here is CASSFSGGKETQYF. The CDR3 DNA reads TGTGCCAGCAGCTTTAGCGGGGGGAAAGAGACCCAGTACTTC.